This T cell receptor beta chain comes out of a study of cytomegalovirus exposure and HLA in healthy donors. Primers: 60 Vbeta forward and 13 Jbeta reverse. Here immunoSEQ multiplex PCR was the method, and the copy in TCRdb shows in-frame clones only, minus some. The data contain under 90,000 clones, roughly 67% of them singletons. The CDR3 spans 14 residues. Trimming shortened V by 0 bases and J by 1 base, and 6 bases separated the two germline ends. CDR1 SGHAT and CDR2 FQNNGV come from the germline V gene. The TCR was taken from a man aged 40-49 years in good health and CMV-seropositive. Sample: PBMCs. This chain connects TRBV11-2 to TRBJ1-1; D not resolved. CDR3 loop: CASSLENGNTEAFF. The DNA of the CDR3 is TGTGCCAGCAGCTTAGAAAACGGGAACACTGAAGCTTTCTTT.